These T cell receptor beta chains were read from a single sample in a study of blood T cell repertoires in COVID-19. Sequencing used immunoSEQ multiplex PCR; TCRdb keeps in-frame clones, though not all of them. Here the sample spans 390,000 or so clones, roughly 90% being singletons. What was sequenced was peripheral blood. The receptors were gathered from a woman aged 30 to 39 with active or convalescent COVID-19. Each CDR3 is given with its conserved first and last residue. The D gene is left open where the match is weak. The listing skips clone size in some rows; elsewhere it reads once, few, many or a size class.

>TRBD1|TRBV4-1|.|TRBJ2-1
TGCGCCAGCAGCCAGGGACAGGGGGCGGATGAGCAGTTCTTC
CASSQGQGADEQFF
>.|TRBV4-1|.|TRBJ2-1
TGCGCCAGCAGAAAATTGGGGACAATTTACAATGAGCAGTTCTTC
CASRKLGTIYNEQFF
>.|TRBV18|.|TRBJ1-6
TGTGCCAGCTCACCACCTTTTTCCGGGGGGCGGAATTCACCCCTCCACTTT
CASSPPFSGGRNSPLHF
>.|TRBV30|.|TRBJ1-5
TGTGCCTGGAGTGTAGGGCTCGGGGATCAGCCCCAGCATTTT
CAWSVGLGDQPQHF
>.|TRBV28|.|TRBJ2-3
TGTGCCAGCAGTTCAGTTCCCATCGATACGCAGTATTTT
CASSSVPIDTQYF
>.|TRBV6-5|.|TRBJ1-4
TGTGCCAGCTCTACGGGGGCAACTAATGAAAAACTGTTTTTT
CASSTGATNEKLFF
>.|TRBV6-1|.|TRBJ2-7
TGTGCCAGCAGTGAAGAAGAGGGAATCGGGGGTGTAGAAGAGCAGTACTTC
CASSEEEGIGGVEEQYF
>.|TRBV24-1|once|TRBJ1-2
TGTGCCACCAGTGATGTCACTCTCTCGGTAGGGGACTATCGGTATGGCTACACCTTC
CATSDVTLSVGDYRYGYTF
>.|TRBV27|.|TRBJ1-1
TGTGCCAGCAGTTTAATGATGGGGAGTGAAGCTTTCTTT
CASSLMMGSEAFF
>.|TRBV9|.|TRBJ2-2
TGTGCCAGCAGCAAAGGCGACAGCTCGAACACCGGGGAGCTGTTTTTT
CASSKGDSSNTGELFF
>.|TRBV4-1|few|TRBJ2-7
TGCGCCAGCAGCCACCTCGACTCACGCTCCTACGAGCAGTACTTC
CASSHLDSRSYEQYF
>.|TRBV27|.|TRBJ2-7
TGTGCCAGCAGTTCAACGGACAGCTACGAGCAGTACTTC
CASSSTDSYEQYF
>.|TRBV29-1|.|TRBJ1-1
TGCAGCGTTGAATCCGAGGCGGCCGAAGCTTTCTTT
CSVESEAAEAFF
>TRBD2|TRBV28|.|TRBJ2-3
TGTGCCAGCAGTTTAGGTGGGAGGGCCAAGGGAGATACGCAGTATTTT
CASSLGGRAKGDTQYF
>TRBD2|TRBV6-1|.|TRBJ2-1
TGTGCCAGCAGTGTTGGACTAGCGAGGGGGCATAATGAGCAGTTCTTC
CASSVGLARGHNEQFF
>.|TRBV7-6|.|TRBJ2-2
TGTGCCAGCAGCCCACTATTGGGTGCCGGGGAGCTGTTTTTT
CASSPLLGAGELFF
>TRBD2|TRBV19|.|TRBJ2-3
TGTGCCAGCGCCCGAGGGACTAACACAGATACGCAGTATTTT
CASARGTNTDTQYF
>TRBD1|TRBV6-5|.|TRBJ2-7
TGTGCCAGCAGTCAACCGGGACAGGGGGCGGATGAGCAGTACTTC
CASSQPGQGADEQYF